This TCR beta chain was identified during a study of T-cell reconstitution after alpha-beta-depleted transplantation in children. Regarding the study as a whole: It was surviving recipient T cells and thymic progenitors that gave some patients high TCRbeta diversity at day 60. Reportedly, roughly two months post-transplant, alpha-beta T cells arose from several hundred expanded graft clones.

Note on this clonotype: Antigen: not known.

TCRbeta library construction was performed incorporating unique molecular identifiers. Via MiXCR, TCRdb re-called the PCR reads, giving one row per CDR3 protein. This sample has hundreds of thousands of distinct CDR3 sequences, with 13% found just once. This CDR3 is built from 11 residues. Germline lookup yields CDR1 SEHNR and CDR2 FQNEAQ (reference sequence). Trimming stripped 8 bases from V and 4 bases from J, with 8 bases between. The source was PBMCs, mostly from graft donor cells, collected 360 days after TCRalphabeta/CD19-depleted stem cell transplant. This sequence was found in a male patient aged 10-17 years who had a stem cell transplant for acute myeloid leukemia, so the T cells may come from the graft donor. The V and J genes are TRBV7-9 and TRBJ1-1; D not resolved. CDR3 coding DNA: TGTGCCAGCGTAGTTCCCACTGAAGCTTTCTTT. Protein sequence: CASVVPTEAFF.